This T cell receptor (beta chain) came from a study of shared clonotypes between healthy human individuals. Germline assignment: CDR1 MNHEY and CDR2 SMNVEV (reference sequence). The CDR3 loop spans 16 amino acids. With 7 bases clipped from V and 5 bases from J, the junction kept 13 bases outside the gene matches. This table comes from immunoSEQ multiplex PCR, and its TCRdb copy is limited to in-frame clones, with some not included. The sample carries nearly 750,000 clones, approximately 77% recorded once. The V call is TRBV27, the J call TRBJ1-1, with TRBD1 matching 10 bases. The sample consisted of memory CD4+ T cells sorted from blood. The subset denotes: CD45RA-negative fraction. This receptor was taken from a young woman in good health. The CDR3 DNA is TGTGCCAGCATGCCCCTGACAGGGGGCACGGGAACTGAAGCTTTCTTT. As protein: CASMPLTGGTGTEAFF.